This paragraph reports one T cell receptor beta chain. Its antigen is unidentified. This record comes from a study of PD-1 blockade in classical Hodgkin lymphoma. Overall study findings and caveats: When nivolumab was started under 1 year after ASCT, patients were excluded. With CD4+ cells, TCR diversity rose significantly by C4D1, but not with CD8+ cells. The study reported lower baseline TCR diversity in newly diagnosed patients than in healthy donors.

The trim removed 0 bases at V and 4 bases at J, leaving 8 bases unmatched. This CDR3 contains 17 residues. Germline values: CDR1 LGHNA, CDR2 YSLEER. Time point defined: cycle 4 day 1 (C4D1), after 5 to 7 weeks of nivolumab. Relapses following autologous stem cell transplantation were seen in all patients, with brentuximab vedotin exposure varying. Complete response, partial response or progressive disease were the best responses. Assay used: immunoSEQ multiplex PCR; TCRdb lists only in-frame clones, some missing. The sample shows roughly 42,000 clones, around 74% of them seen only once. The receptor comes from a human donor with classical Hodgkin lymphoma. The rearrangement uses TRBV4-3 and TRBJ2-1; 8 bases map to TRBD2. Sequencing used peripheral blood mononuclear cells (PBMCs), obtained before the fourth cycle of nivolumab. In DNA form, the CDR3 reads TGCGCCAGCAGCCAAGATCTCACTAGCGGAGCTTACAATGAGCAGTTCTTC. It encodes CASSQDLTSGAYNEQFF.